The TCR beta chain under discussion was sequenced for a study of blood T cells in healthy people across ages. With 7 bases removed from V and 4 bases from J, the gap between germline ends came to 19 bases. The CDR3 consists of 16 residues. CDR1 WNHNN and CDR2 SYGVQD come from the germline V gene (reference sequence). Overall study results and limits: Estimated diversity that came from one million T cells was considered an underestimate.

A J-beta primer mix and a sample-barcoded 5' primer were used in a second PCR of roughly 6 to 11 cycles. TCRdb fed the 5' RACE reads into MiXCR, producing one record per CDR3 protein. The sample includes about 1 million distinct CDR3 sequences, roughly 45% seen only once; the top ten take 15% to 20%. As regards this clonotype: Antigen: not known.

With each sample, at least 5 micrograms of total RNA were extracted. The sequence was obtained from a woman in her fifties or sixties in good health. The sample consisted of blood. V is TRBV10-1 and J is TRBJ2-2, with D tentatively TRBD1 or TRBD2 (8 bases each). CDR3 DNA: TGCGCCAGCAAGGCGGGGGGAACAGGGGGCACCGGGGAGCTGTTTTTT. Translating it yields CASKAGGTGGTGELFF.